This T cell receptor beta chain is from a study of early T cells in non-severe SARS-CoV-2 infection. Overall study context: Alpha and beta chains were unpaired, from unsorted whole-blood bulk RNA. Findings and caveats of the study: VDJdb-based annotation leaned toward anti-spike CD8 responses and missed private and CD4 specificities.

This clonotype was seen at least ten times. Its antigen is undetermined. Researchers attached unique molecular identifiers to individual cDNA molecules. TCRdb called the 5' RACE reads again in MiXCR, with one record for every CDR3 protein. Among 50,000 to 65,000 distinct CDR3 sequences, about 7.7% were seen once, and the ten largest hold roughly 10%. The origin of this receptor is an adult who was a healthcare worker with PCR-confirmed SARS-CoV-2 infection or an uninfected control (not recorded which). The sample here was whole blood, taken at baseline.

The CDR3 DNA follows: TGCGCCAGCAGCCAAGAGAGAGGTCGCAATGAGCAGTTCTTC. This gives the protein CASSQERGRNEQFF. The J gene is TRBJ2-1, the V gene TRBV4-1, with D unclear. The ends were cut back, 0 bases at V and 6 bases at J, with 9 bases in the middle. This CDR3 region has 14 residues. From germline, CDR1 is MGHRA and CDR2 YSYEKL.